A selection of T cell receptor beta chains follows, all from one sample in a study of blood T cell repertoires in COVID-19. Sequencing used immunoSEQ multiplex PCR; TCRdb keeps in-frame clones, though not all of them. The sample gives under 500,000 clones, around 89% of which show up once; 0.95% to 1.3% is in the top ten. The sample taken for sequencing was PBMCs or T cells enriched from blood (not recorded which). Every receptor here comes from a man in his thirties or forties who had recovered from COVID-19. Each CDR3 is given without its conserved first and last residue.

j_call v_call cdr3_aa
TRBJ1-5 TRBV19 ASSGGGGSNQPQH
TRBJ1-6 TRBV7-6 ASSLFRDRLDSPLH
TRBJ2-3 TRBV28 ASSLPYDTQY
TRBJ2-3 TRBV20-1 SASPDWRERWADTQY
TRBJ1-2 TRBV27 ASRTTAGNYGYT
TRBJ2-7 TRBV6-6 ASSSPDRGFDEQY
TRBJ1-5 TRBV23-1 ASSRTGSRSNQPQH
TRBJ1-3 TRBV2 ASSSPGNTIY
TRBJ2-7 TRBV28 ASSLSGSAYEQY
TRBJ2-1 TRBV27 ASSLGQGWYNEQF
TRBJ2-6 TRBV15 ATSRGWGTGVAGANVLT
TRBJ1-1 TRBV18 ASSLSLMMNTEAF
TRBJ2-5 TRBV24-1 ATSDSLAGETQY
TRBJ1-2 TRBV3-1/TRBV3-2 ASSQPSAFYGYT
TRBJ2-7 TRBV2 ASHPGGTYEQY
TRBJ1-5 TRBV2 ASEVWHSNQPQH
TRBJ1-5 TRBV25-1 ASSDAGVQPQH
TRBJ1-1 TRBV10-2 ASSWDSGRAEAF
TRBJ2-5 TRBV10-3 AIKGPTGEETQY
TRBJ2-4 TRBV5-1 ASSPAGTSGVGTIQY
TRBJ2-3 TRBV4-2 ASSLEEFTDTQY
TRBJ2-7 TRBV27 ASSLGGSSYEQY
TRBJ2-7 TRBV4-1 ASSQRESREQY
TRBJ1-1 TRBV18 ASSPTGGTEAF
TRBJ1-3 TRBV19 ASSLHPRAASGNTIY
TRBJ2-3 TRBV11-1 ASSLDNTGADTQY
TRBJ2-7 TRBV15 ATSRGTGHSYEQY
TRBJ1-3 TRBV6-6 ASNSGVSGNTIY
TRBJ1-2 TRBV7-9 ASSLMGQGATDYGYT
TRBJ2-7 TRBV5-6 ASSLTSGRVVDEQY
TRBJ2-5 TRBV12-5 ASGRPGLKETQY
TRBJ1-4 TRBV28 ASSIPGQPEKLF
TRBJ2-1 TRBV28 ASSGLAGPNEQF
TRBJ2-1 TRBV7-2 ASSLAPSSYNEQF
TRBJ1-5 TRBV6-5 ASSFRQGSNQPQH
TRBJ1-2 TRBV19 ASSINGQHYGYT
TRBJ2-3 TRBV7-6 ASSLGLAGGYTDTQY